These T cell receptor beta chains were read from a single sample in a study of blood T cell repertoires in COVID-19. Measured with immunoSEQ multiplex PCR; TCRdb has only the in-frame clones, and not every one. The table records approximately 150,000 clones, around nine tenths of them present only once. The material sequenced was peripheral blood. The source is a human donor in a cohort sampled during active COVID-19. CDR3s include the opening cysteine and the closing phenylalanine or tryptophan. The D gene is left open where the match is weak. Clone size is stated in some rows and not others, as once, few, many or a class when expanded.

>TRBJ2-1|once|TRBV5-6|-
TGTGCCAGCTCTGAATTGCGGAGCTCCTACAATGAGCAGTTCTTC
CASSELRSSYNEQFF
>TRBJ2-7|-|TRBV30|TRBD2
TGTGCCTGGACCCGGGGGGGGGCGCGGTACGAGCAGTACTTC
CAWTRGGARYEQYF
>TRBJ2-1|-|TRBV15|-
TGTGCCACCAGCAGAGATAGGAGGGAAAGCTCCTACAATGAGCAGTTCTTC
CATSRDRRESSYNEQFF
>TRBJ2-2|-|TRBV28|TRBD2
TGTGCCGCGGGAGCGGGGGCGAACACCGGGGAGCTGTTTTTT
CAAGAGANTGELFF
>TRBJ2-6|-|TRBV5-1|-
TGCGCCAGCAGCTTGGTTCCTGCTGGGGCCAACGTCCTGACTTTC
CASSLVPAGANVLTF
>TRBJ1-4|-|TRBV5-6|-
TGTGCCAGCAGCTTGTGGTCAGGACAAAAGATTTTT
CASSLWSGQKIF
>TRBJ2-7|-|TRBV19|-
TGTGCCAGTAGCCATGGCCGGACTCCGAGCTCCTACGAGCAGTACTTC
CASSHGRTPSSYEQYF
>TRBJ2-4|-|TRBV10-2|-
TGCGCCAGCTCCGAAACCCCAGGTCAGGGAGCCAAAAACATTCAGTACTTC
CASSETPGQGAKNIQYF
>TRBJ2-1|-|TRBV7-8|-
TGTGCCAGCATCAAATCCAGGGCCTACTACAATGAGCAGTTCTTC
CASIKSRAYYNEQFF
>TRBJ2-3|-|TRBV9|TRBD2
TGTGCCAGCAGCCCCAGCGGGGGGGCCGCCACAGATACGCAGTATTTT
CASSPSGGAATDTQYF
>TRBJ2-3|-|TRBV12-2|-
TGTGCAAGTCGCCTACCTGGTTGGGGGCCCACAGATACGCAGTATTTT
CASRLPGWGPTDTQYF
>TRBJ2-2|-|TRBV10-3|TRBD1
TGTGCCATCAGGGCCTTGGGACAGGGGTCCCGAGTTGGGCGGGAGACCATCGGGGAGCTGTTTTTT
CAIRALGQGSRVGRETIGELFF
>TRBJ2-5|once|TRBV11-1|-
TGTGCCAGCAGCCCAGAGACAATCCAAGAGACCCAGTACTTC
CASSPETIQETQYF
>TRBJ2-1|-|TRBV11-3|-
TGTGCCAGCAGCCGCCATAGCGGATCCTACAATGAGCAGTTCTTC
CASSRHSGSYNEQFF
>TRBJ2-1|-|TRBV6-5|-
TGTGCCAGCAGATTGGAGGGTGATGAGCAGTTCTTC
CASRLEGDEQFF
>TRBJ1-5|-|TRBV5-8|TRBD1
TGTGCCAGCAGCCCACGGACAGGGGGAGGACAGCCCCAGCATTTT
CASSPRTGGGQPQHF
>TRBJ2-6|-|TRBV15|TRBD1
TGTGCCACCAGCACCAGAATAGGGACAGGGAGGTTTTCTGGGGCCAACGTCCTGACTTTC
CATSTRIGTGRFSGANVLTF
>TRBJ2-7|-|TRBV11-1|-
TGTGCCAGCAGCTTAGATCGCAGCGAGCAGTACTTC
CASSLDRSEQYF
>TRBJ1-2|-|TRBV6-5|-
TGTGCCAGCAGTTACTCCCACATCAGGGGCTACACCTTC
CASSYSHIRGYTF
>TRBJ1-6|once|TRBV30|-
TGTGCCTGGGATCAGGGGAGGGATTCACCCCTCCACTTT
CAWDQGRDSPLHF
>TRBJ1-1|-|TRBV6-5|-
TGTGCCAGCAGTAACCGGGACACCCCCTCGGGAGCTTTCTTT
CASSNRDTPSGAFF
>TRBJ2-1|-|TRBV12-3/TRBV12-4|-
TGTGCCAGTTCCCAGGGCGATGAGCAGTTCTTC
CASSQGDEQFF
>TRBJ2-7|-|TRBV10-3|TRBD2
TGTGCCATCAGTCCGACTAGCGGGAGTACGTACGAGCAGTACTTC
CAISPTSGSTYEQYF
>TRBJ2-1|-|TRBV19|TRBD2
TGTGCCAGTAGTAGGACTAGCGGGGGTATCAAGGGCAATGAGCAGTTCTTC
CASSRTSGGIKGNEQFF
>TRBJ1-2|-|TRBV6-5|TRBD1
TGTGCCAGCAGCCCCAGGGGGGCTGGCTACACCTTC
CASSPRGAGYTF
>TRBJ2-7|-|TRBV18|TRBD1
TGTGCCAGCTCACCACCGGACAGGCCCTACGAGCAGTACTTC
CASSPPDRPYEQYF
>TRBJ2-7|-|TRBV30|-
TGTGCCTGGAGTGTACTGGGGCCAGTGCTGCCCTACGAGCAGTACTTC
CAWSVLGPVLPYEQYF
>TRBJ1-6|once|TRBV19|-
TGTGCCAGTAGTCAAGAGGCAGGGGTCAATAATTCACCCCTCCACTTT
CASSQEAGVNNSPLHF
>TRBJ2-7|-|TRBV7-8|TRBD1
TGTGCCAGCAGCCTACAGACAGGGGGCAATCTCTACGAGCAGTACTTC
CASSLQTGGNLYEQYF
>TRBJ2-7|-|TRBV3-1/TRBV3-2|TRBD2
TGTGCCAGCAGACTTAGCGGGGGGACTATTTACGAGCAGTACTTC
CASRLSGGTIYEQYF
>TRBJ2-2|once|TRBV3-1/TRBV3-2|-
TGTGCCAGCAGCCAAGTGGTCCAGGGGTCCGGGGAGCTGTTTTTT
CASSQVVQGSGELFF
>TRBJ2-1|-|TRBV9|-
TGTGCCAGCAGCGTATGGGCAGGGCCCTCACCTAGCAATGAGCAGTTCTTC
CASSVWAGPSPSNEQFF
>TRBJ2-3|-|TRBV9|TRBD2
TGTGCCAGCAGCGTATCACTAGCGGGAGGGGCTGATACGCAGTATTTT
CASSVSLAGGADTQYF
>TRBJ2-7|-|TRBV9|TRBD1
TGTGCCAGCAGCGTTGGGACAGGGGATATCTACGAGCAGTACTTC
CASSVGTGDIYEQYF
>TRBJ2-1|-|TRBV11-2|TRBD2
TGTGCCAGCAGCCGGACTAGCGGGAGTTGGGGTGAGCAGTTCTTC
CASSRTSGSWGEQFF
>TRBJ2-7|-|TRBV7-6|TRBD1
TGTGCCAGCAGCTTAGGCCCGGGACAGGGTACCTACGAGCAGTACTTC
CASSLGPGQGTYEQYF
>TRBJ2-1|few|TRBV6-1|TRBD1
TGTGCCAGCAGTGAAGTACCCCCCGGGACAGGGGATAATGAGCAGTTCTTC
CASSEVPPGTGDNEQFF
>TRBJ1-1|-|TRBV7-2|-
TGTGCCAGCAGCTTCTTATCGCGACGGGTGTGGGCTTTCTTT
CASSFLSRRVWAFF
>TRBJ1-6|-|TRBV15|-
TGTGCCACCAGCAGAGGGGCAGGTAGCTATAATTCACCCCTCCACTTT
CATSRGAGSYNSPLHF
>TRBJ2-7|few|TRBV11-3|TRBD1
TGTGCCAGCAGCGGATGGGACAGGGATTACGAGCAGTACTTC
CASSGWDRDYEQYF
>TRBJ2-7|-|TRBV3-1/TRBV3-2|-
TGTGCCAAACGACGAAACTCCGGGACATCCTACGAGCAGTACTTC
CAKRRNSGTSYEQYF
>TRBJ2-3|once|TRBV7-8|-
TGTGCCAGCAGCTTCCGGGAAACTAGCACAGATACGCAGTATTTT
CASSFRETSTDTQYF
>TRBJ2-3|once|TRBV6-5|-
TGTGCCAGCAGAGGACTGGACGGAACAGATACGCAGTATTTT
CASRGLDGTDTQYF
>TRBJ2-7|-|TRBV19|-
TGTGCCAGTAGTCCGTCCGGGAGAAAGGACCCCTACGAGCAGTACTTC
CASSPSGRKDPYEQYF
>TRBJ1-2|-|TRBV7-2|-
TGTGCCAGCAGCCTTAGCAAGGGGGAGGGGCTCTATGGCTACACCTTC
CASSLSKGEGLYGYTF
>TRBJ2-7|-|TRBV7-8|TRBD2
TGTGCCAGCAGCTTAGGGACTAGCTCCTCTAACGAGCAGTACTTC
CASSLGTSSSNEQYF
>TRBJ1-2|-|TRBV6-6|TRBD1
TGTGCCAGCAGGATGGACAGGGGCGGCTACACCTTC
CASRMDRGGYTF
>TRBJ2-5|-|TRBV11-2|TRBD2
TGTGCCAGCAGCTTACTACTAGCGGGGCTTCAAGAGACCCAGTACTTC
CASSLLLAGLQETQYF
>TRBJ1-1|-|TRBV19|TRBD1
TGTGCCAGTAGTATCCGACAGGGAGATATTGGGGTACGCGGGAACACTGAAGCTTTCTTT
CASSIRQGDIGVRGNTEAFF
>TRBJ1-1|-|TRBV28|-
TGTGCCAGCCGAAGGGGGGGACCGAACACTGAAGCTTTCTTT
CASRRGGPNTEAFF
>TRBJ1-1|-|TRBV19|TRBD1
TGTGCCAGTGTGATAGCCACAGGGGCGATGAACACTGAAGCTTTCTTT
CASVIATGAMNTEAFF
>TRBJ2-7|-|TRBV2|-
TGTGCCAGCAGTGCAATCTCTGAGACCTACGAGCAGTACTTC
CASSAISETYEQYF
>TRBJ1-6|few|TRBV28|TRBD1
TGTGCCAGCAGTTCCCAGGACAGGGGTGTCTATAATTCACCCCTCCACTTT
CASSSQDRGVYNSPLHF
>TRBJ2-1|-|TRBV28|TRBD2
TGTGCCAGCAGTCCAGCGGGAAGCTCCTACAATGAGCAGTTCTTC
CASSPAGSSYNEQFF
>TRBJ1-4|-|TRBV6-2/TRBV6-3|-
TGTGCCAGCAGTCTTCGGGGTGAAAAACTGTTTTTT
CASSLRGEKLFF
>TRBJ2-2|-|TRBV7-3|TRBD1
TGTGCCAGCAGCTTAGAGGGGGCGGTCGGGGAGCTGTTTTTT
CASSLEGAVGELFF
>TRBJ1-5|-|TRBV4-3|-
TGCGCCAGCAGCCAAGTACGGGGGGCCGGTCAGCCCCAGCATTTT
CASSQVRGAGQPQHF
>TRBJ2-7|few|TRBV5-4|TRBD2
TGTGCCAGCAGCCATGGCCGGACTAGCGGGAGTTTCTACGAGCAGTACTTC
CASSHGRTSGSFYEQYF